This TCR beta chain comes out of a study of blood T cell repertoires in COVID-19 (dated by TCRdb to 2018 to 2020). Notes on the research overall: Samples covering the acute and convalescent phases of COVID-19 were provided by collaborators in the United States, Italy and Spain. The material from the prospective study consisted of cDNA or gDNA derived from T cells, B-cell-depleted T cells, or PBMCs. Deeply sampled blood TCRbeta repertoires from subjects exposed to, actively infected with, or recovered from COVID-19 were included in the dataset. A freely available public database, intended as a resource for researchers studying the immune response to SARS-CoV-2, is where the repertoires were released. The samples were drawn from the first 160 participants of the ongoing ImmuneRACE study and from 1,254 subjects provided by 6 global collaborators. A de-identified subject ID, COVID-19 status, age in years and sex were almost always included in the sample metadata. Where available, HLA class I and class II types were taken from metadata supplied by the sample provider and were not determined by assay-based typing. Findings and caveats that apply to the study as a whole: Clinical and demographic metadata were provided uncurated, with the amount varying by source and participant.

TCRbeta CDR3 regions were amplified from genomic DNA using the immunoSEQ Assay, a bias-controlled multiplex PCR. Under the source paper's analysis protocol: Nucleated cell counts per sample were estimated from amplification of reference gene primers within the assay. To quantify the absolute abundance of each unique TCRbeta CDR3 rearrangement, sequence reads were collapsed and filtered. For each sample, productive Simpson clonality was calculated by taking the square root of Simpson's diversity index across productive rearrangements. TCRdb mirrors the immuneACCESS table, restricted to in-frame sequences. Some clones are absent from its copies; in checked studies, under half trace to an unresolved V gene, and the reason for the others is unknown. The DNA was the basis for D and trimming; V, J and clone size are from that table. Present in this sample are 100,000 or so clones, around 80% of which were seen just once. The ten largest clones add up to 15% to 20% of the sample.

Taken from cysteine to phenylalanine, the CDR3 has 14 residues. The retained sequence is limited to the CDR3, 42 bases, with the frame set at the first base. Per the germline V gene, MDHEN is the CDR1 and SYDVKM is the CDR2. The germline V and J ends show losses of 7 bases and 6 bases respectively, and no gene match explains 12 bases of the junction. Worth noting for this clone: It lacks a known antigen. No much larger clonotype is one base removed from it; base qualities were not supplied.

Whole blood was collected in K2EDTA tubes by collaborating institutions according to the institutions' own protocols. Collaborator samples were shipped for TCRbeta analysis as frozen whole blood, isolated PBMCs, or DNA extracted from either sample type. The sequence derives from a human donor in a cohort sampled during active COVID-19. Recombination linked TRBV28 to TRBJ2-7; TRBD2 fits 7 bases in the junction. Material for sequencing was peripheral blood. DNA sequence: TGTGCCAGCACGGGGGGACGGCTTGGGGGCGAGCAGTACTTC. Its translation reads: CASTGGRLGGEQYF.